The subject of this entry is one T cell receptor (beta chain). Its antigen is not known. CDR1 is SQVTM, CDR2 ANQGSEA, per germline. Trimming removed 8 bases from V and 4 bases from J; junction bases left unmatched: 4. There are 12 residues in the CDR3. These data originate in a study of CD8+CD57+ T cells in acquired aplastic anemia. Turning to the study itself: The average for DNA from sorted CD4+ and CD8+ cells was 3.2 ug. Healthy donors averaged about 10 million reads for CD4+ cells. Overall study results and limits: Simpson's diversity of CD8+ cells was not significantly different in patients compared with controls. Patients and controls had in common 25 to 30 CD8+ CDR3 sequences.

TCR beta VDJ and CDR3 profiles were obtained from a genomic DNA template. TCRdb ran MiXCR on the reads and lists one entry per CDR3 protein. The repertoire holds some 150,000 distinct CDR3 sequences, about 40% seen once, with 8.4% in the top ten. The chain uses TRBV29-1 and TRBJ2-1; 8 nucleotides agree with TRBD1. The sequence was obtained from a human donor in good health, serving as a control. The sample was sorted CD4+, CD8+, or CD8+CD57+ T cells (not recorded which) from PBMCs. The DNA of the CDR3 is TGCAGCTCGGACAGGGTGTACAATGAGCAGTTCTTC. Amino acids: CSSDRVYNEQFF.